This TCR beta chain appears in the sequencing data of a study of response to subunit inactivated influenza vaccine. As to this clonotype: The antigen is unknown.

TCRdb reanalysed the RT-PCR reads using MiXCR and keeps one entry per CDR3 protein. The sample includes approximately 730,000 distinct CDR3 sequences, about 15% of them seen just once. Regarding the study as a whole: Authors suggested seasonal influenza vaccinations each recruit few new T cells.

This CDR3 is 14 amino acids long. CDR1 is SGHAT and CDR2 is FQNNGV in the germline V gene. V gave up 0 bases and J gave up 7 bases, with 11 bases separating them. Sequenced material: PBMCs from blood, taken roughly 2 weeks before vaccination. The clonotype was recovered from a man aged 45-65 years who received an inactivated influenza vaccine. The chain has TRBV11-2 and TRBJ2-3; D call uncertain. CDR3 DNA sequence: TGTGCCAGCAGCTTAGATCAGAGCGATTATACGCAGTATTTT. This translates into CASSLDQSDYTQYF.